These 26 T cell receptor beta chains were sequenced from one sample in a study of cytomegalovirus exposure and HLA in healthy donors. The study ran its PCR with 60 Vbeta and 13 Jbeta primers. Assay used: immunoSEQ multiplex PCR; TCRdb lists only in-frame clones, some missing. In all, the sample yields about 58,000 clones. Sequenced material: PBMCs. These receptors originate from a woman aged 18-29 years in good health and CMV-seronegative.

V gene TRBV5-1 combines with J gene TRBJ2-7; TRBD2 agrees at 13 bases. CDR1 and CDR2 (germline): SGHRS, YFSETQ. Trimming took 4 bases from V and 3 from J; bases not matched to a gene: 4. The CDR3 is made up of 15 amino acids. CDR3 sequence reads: CASSPGLAGLYEQYF. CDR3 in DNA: TGCGCCAGCAGCCCGGGACTAGCGGGGCTCTACGAGCAGTACTTC.

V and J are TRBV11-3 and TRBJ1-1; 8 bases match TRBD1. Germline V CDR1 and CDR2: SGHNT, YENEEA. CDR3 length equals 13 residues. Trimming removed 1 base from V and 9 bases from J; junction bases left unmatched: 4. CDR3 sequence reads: CASSLGDRTKAFF. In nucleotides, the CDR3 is TGTGCCAGCAGCTTAGGGGACAGGACTAAAGCTTTCTTT.

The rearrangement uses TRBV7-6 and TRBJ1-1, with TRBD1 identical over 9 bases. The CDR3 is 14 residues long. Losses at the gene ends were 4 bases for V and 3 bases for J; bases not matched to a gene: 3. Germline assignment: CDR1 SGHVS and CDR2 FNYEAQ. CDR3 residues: CASSSGTGYTEAFF. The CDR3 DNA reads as TGTGCCAGCAGCTCAGGGACAGGGTACACTGAAGCTTTCTTT.

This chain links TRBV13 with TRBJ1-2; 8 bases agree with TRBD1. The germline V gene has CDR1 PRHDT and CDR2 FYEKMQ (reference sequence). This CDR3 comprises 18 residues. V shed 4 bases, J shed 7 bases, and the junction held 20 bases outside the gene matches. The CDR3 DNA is TGTGCCAGCAGCTCGATCCTTGGAGGGACAGGCCCTTTTAGTGGCTACACCTTC. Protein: CASSSILGGTGPFSGYTF.

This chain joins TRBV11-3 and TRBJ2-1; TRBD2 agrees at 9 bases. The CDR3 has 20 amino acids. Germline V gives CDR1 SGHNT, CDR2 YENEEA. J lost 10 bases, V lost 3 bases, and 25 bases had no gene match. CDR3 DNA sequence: TGTGCCAGCAGCTTCTCAGGGAGGCTAGCGGGAAACCCAGCCGCACGGGAGCAGTTCTTC. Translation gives CASSFSGRLAGNPAAREQFF. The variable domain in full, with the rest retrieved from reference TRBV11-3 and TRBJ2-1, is EAGVVQSPRYKIIEKKQPVAFWCNPISGHNTLYWYLQNLGQGPELLIRYENEEAVDDSQLPKDRFSAERLKGVDSTLKIQPAELGDSAVYLCASSFSGRLAGNPAAREQFFGPGTRLTVL.

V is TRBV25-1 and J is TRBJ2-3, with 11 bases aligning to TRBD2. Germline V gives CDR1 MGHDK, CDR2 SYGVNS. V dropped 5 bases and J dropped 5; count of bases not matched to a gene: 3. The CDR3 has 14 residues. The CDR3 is CASSNSGGGDTQYF. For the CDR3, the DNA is TGTGCCAGCAGTAATAGCGGGGGGGGAGATACGCAGTATTTT.

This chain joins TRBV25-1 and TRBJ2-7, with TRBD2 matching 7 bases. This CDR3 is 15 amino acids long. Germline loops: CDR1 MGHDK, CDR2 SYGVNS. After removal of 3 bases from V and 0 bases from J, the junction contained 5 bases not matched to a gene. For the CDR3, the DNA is TGTGCCAGCAGTGACCCTAGCGGAAGCTCCTACGAGCAGTACTTC. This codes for CASSDPSGSSYEQYF.

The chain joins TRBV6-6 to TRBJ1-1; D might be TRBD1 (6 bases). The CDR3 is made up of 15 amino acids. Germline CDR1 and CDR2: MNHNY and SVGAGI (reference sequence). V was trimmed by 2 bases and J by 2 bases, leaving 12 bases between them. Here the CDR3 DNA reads TGTGCCAGCAGTTACGCCGACAGGCTAAACACTGAAGCTTTCTTT. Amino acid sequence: CASSYADRLNTEAFF.

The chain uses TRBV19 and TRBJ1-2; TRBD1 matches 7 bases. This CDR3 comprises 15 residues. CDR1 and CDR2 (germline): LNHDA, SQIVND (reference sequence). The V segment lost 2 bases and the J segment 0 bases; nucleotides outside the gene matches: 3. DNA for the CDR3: TGTGCCAGTAGTATAAACAGGGGAGCTAACTATGGCTACACCTTC. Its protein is CASSINRGANYGYTF.

CDR3 nucleotide sequence: TGCGCCAGCAGCCGAGTCAGCGGGACCTCCTACGAGCAGTACTTC. Translating gives CASSRVSGTSYEQYF. This chain uses TRBV4-1 with TRBJ2-7; TRBD2 matches at 7 bases. Germline V lookup: CDR1 MGHRA, CDR2 YSYEKL. This CDR3 is built from 15 residues. V lost 4 bases, J lost 0 bases, and 6 bases stayed unmatched.

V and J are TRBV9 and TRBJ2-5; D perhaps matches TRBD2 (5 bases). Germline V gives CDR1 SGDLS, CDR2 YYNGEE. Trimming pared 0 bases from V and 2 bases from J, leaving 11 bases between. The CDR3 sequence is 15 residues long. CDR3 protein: CASSVAGDPQETQYF. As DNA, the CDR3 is TGTGCCAGCAGCGTAGCCGGGGATCCTCAAGAGACCCAGTACTTC.

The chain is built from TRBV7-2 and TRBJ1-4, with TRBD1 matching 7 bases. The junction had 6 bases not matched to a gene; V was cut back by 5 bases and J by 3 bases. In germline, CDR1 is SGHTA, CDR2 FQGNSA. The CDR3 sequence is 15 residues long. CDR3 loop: CASSILGQANEKLFF. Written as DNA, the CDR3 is TGTGCCAGCAGCATCCTAGGACAGGCTAATGAAAAACTGTTTTTT. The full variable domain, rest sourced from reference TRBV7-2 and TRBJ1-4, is GAGVSQSPSNKVTEKGKDVELRCDPISGHTALYWYRQSLGQGLEFLIYFQGNSAPDKSGLPSDRFSAERTGGSVSTLTIQRTQQEDSAVYLCASSILGQANEKLFFGSGTQLSVL.

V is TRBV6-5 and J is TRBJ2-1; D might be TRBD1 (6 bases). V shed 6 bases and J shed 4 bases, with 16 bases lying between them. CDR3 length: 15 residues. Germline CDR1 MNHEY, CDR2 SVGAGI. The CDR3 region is CASRPRDTYYNEQFF. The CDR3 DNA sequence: TGTGCCAGCAGACCCCGGGACACCTATTACAATGAGCAGTTCTTC.

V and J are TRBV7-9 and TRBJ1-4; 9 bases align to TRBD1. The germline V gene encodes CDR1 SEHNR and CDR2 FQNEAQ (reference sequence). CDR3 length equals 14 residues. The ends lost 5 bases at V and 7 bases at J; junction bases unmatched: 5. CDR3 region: CASSGGQGGEKLFF. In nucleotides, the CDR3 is TGTGCCAGCAGCGGGGGACAGGGTGGTGAAAAACTGTTTTTT.

The chain's CDR3 is CASTGQTDTEAFF. In DNA, the CDR3 is TGTGCCAGCACCGGACAGACTGACACTGAAGCTTTCTTT. The chain uses TRBV7-9 and TRBJ1-1; perhaps TRBD1 as D (6 bases). The length of the CDR3 is 13 residues. V shed 7 bases and J shed 3 bases, with 12 bases lying between them. Germline V gene data show CDR1 as SEHNR and CDR2 as FQNEAQ (reference sequence).

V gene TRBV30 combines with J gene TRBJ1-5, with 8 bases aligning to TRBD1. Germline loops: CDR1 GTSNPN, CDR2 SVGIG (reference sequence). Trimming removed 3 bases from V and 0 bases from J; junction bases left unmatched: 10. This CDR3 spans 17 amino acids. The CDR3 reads CAWSPGTGSFSNQPQHF. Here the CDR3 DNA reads TGTGCCTGGAGCCCCGGGACAGGATCTTTTAGCAATCAGCCCCAGCATTTT.

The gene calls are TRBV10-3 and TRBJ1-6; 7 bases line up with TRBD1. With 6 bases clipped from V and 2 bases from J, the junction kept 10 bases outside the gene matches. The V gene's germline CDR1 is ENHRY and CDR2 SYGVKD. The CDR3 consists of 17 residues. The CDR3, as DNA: TGTGCCATCAGGGATACACAGGGGAGCGCCTATAATTCACCCCTCCACTTT. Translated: CAIRDTQGSAYNSPLHF.

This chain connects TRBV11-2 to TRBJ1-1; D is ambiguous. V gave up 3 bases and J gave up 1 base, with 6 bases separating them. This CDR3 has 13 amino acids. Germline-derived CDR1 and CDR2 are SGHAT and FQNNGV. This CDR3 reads CASSFPGNTEAFF. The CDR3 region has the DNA TGTGCCAGCAGCTTTCCGGGGAACACTGAAGCTTTCTTT.

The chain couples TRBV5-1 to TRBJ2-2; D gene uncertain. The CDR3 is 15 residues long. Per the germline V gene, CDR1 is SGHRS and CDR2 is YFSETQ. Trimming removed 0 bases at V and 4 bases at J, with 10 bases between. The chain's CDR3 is CASSLAAGATGELFF. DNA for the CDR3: TGCGCCAGCAGCTTGGCCGCAGGCGCCACCGGGGAGCTGTTTTTT.

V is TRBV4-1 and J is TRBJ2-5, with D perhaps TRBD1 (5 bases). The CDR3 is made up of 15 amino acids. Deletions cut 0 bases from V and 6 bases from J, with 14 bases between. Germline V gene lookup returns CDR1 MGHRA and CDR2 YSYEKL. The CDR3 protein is CASSQDWTPSQTQYF. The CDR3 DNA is TGCGCCAGCAGCCAAGACTGGACACCGTCCCAGACCCAGTACTTC.

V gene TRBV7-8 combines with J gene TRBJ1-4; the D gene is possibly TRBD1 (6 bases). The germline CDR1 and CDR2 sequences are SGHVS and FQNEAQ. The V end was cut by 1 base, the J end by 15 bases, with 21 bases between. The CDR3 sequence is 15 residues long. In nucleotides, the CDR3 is TGTGCCAGCAGCTTAGTAGGTGCGTCGCAGGGGAATGTGTTTTTT. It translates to CASSLVGASQGNVFF. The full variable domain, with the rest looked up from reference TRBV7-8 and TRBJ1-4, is GAGVSQSPRYKVAKRGQDVALRCDPISGHVSLFWYQQALGQGPEFLTYFQNEAQLDKSGLPSDRFFAERPEGSVSTLKIQRTQQEDSAVYLCASSLVGASQGNVFFGSGTQLSVL.

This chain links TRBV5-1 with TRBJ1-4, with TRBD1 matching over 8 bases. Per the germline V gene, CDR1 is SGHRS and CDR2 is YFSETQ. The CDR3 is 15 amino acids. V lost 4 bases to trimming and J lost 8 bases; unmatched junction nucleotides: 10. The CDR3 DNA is TGCGCCAGCAGCCCCCGACAGGGGTCTTACGAAAAACTGTTTTTT. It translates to CASSPRQGSYEKLFF. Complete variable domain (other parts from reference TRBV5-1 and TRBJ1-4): KAGVTQTPRYLIKTRGQQVTLSCSPISGHRSVSWYQQTPGQGLQFLFEYFSETQRNKGNFPGRFSGRQFSNSRSEMNVSTLELGDSALYLCASSPRQGSYEKLFFGSGTQLSVL.

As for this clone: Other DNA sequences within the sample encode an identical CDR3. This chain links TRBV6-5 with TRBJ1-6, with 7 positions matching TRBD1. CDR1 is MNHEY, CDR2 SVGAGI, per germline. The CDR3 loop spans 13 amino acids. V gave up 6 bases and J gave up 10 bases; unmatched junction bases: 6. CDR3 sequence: CASRRQGGSPLHF. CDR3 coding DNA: TGTGCCAGCAGAAGACAGGGCGGATCACCCCTCCACTTT.

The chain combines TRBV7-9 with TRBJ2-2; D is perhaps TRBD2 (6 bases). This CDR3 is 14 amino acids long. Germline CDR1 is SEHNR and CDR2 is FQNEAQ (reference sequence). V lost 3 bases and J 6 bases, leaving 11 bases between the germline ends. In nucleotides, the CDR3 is TGTGCCAGCAGCTTTGGGGGGTCCCCCGGGGAGCTGTTTTTT. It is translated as CASSFGGSPGELFF.

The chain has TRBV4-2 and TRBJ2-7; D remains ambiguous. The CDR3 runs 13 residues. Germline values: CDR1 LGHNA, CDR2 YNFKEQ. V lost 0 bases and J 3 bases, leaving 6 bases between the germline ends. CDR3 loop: CASSQDQNYEQYF. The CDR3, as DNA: TGTGCCAGCAGCCAAGATCAGAACTACGAGCAGTACTTC.

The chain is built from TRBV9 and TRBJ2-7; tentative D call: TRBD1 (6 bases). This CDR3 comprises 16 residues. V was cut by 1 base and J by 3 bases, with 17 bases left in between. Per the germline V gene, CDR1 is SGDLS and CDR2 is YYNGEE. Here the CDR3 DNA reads TGTGCCAGCAGCGTAAGTCCCGCGAGAGGGGGCTACGAGCAGTACTTC. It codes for CASSVSPARGGYEQYF.